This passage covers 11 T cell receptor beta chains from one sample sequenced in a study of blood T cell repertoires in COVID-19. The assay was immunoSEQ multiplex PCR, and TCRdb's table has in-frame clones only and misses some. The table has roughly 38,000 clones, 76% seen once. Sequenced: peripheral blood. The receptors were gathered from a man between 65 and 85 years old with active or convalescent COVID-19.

The DNA for the CDR3 is TGTGCCACCAGTGATTTGGCTGTGACAGACTTGGGGAATGAGCAGTTCTTC. It specifies CATSDLAVTDLGNEQFF. The gene calls are TRBV24-1 and TRBJ2-1, with a weak D call TRBD1 (5 bases). Germline CDR1 KGHDR, CDR2 SFDVKD. The CDR3 runs to 17 residues. Trimming cost V 0 bases and J 7 bases, with 18 bases left between them.

The CDR3 sequence is CASSVGRSYEQYF. CDR3 DNA sequence: TGTGCCAGCAGCGTAGGGAGAAGCTACGAGCAGTACTTC. This chain links TRBV5-8 with TRBJ2-7; a possible D gene is TRBD2 (5 bases). CDR1 is SGHTS and CDR2 is YDEGEE in the germline V gene. Trimming took off 4 bases at V and 3 bases at J, with 11 bases between the two ends. This CDR3 comprises 13 residues.

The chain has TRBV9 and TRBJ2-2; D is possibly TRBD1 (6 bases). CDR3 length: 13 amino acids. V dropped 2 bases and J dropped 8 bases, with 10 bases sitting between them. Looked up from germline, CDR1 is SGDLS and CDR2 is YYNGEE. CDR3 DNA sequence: TGTGCCAGCAGCGTCTCAGGGGCAGGGGAGCTGTTTTTT. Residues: CASSVSGAGELFF.

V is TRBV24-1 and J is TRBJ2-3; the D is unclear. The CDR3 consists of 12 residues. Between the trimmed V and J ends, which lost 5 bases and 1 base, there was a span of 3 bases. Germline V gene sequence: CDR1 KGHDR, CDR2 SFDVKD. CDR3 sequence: CATSAGTDTQYF. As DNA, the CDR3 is TGTGCCACCAGTGCTGGCACAGATACGCAGTATTTT.

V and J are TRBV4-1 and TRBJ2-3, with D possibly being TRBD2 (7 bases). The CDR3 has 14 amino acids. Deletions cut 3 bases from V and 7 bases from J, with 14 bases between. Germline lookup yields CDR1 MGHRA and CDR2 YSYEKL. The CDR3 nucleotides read TGCGCCAGCAGCCAGCCGGGGGGCTACTATACGCAGTATTTT. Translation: CASSQPGGYYTQYF.

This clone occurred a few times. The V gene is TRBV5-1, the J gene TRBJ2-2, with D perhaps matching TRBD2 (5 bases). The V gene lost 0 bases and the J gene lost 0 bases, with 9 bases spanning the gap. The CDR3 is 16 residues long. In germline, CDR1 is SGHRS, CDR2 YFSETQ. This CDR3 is CASSLASGTNTGELFF. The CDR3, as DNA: TGCGCCAGCAGCTTGGCATCGGGGACGAACACCGGGGAGCTGTTTTTT.

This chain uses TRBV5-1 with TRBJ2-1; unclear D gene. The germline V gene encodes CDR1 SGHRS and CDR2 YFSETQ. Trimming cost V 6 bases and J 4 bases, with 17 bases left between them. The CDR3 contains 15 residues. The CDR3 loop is CASTSFGRSYNEQFF. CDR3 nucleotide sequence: TGCGCCAGCACTTCCTTCGGTCGTTCTTACAATGAGCAGTTCTTC.

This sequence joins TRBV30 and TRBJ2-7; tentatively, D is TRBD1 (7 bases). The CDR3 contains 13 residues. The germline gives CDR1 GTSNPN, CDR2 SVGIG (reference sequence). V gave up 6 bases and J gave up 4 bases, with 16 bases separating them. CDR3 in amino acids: CACQGGGLYEQYF. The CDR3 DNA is TGTGCCTGCCAGGGGGGTGGACTTTACGAGCAGTACTTC.

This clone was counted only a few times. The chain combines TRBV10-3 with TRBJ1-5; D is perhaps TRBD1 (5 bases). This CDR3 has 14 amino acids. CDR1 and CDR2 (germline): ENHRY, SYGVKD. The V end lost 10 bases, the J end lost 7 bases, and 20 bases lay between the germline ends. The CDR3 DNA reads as TGTGCCACCGCCCACTACCAGGGAAACCAGCCCCAGCATTTT. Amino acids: CATAHYQGNQPQHF.

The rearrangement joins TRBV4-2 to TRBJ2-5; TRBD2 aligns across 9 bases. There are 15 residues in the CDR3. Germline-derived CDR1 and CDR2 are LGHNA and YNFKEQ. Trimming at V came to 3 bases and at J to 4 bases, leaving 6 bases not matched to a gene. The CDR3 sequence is CASSQAGTSLETQYF. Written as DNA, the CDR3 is TGTGCCAGCAGCCAGGCCGGGACTAGCTTAGAGACCCAGTACTTC.

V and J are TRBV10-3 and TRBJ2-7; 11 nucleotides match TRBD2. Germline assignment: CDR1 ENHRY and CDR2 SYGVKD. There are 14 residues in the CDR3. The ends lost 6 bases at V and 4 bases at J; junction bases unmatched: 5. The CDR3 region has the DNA TGTGCCATCAGCTCTAGCGGGGGGCAGTACGAGCAGTACTTC. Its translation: CAISSSGGQYEQYF.